This T cell receptor (beta chain) was identified in a study of cytomegalovirus exposure and HLA in healthy donors. PCR primers comprised 60 Vbeta and 13 Jbeta primers. TCRdb's copy holds only in-frame clones and misses some; the assay was immunoSEQ multiplex PCR. The profile shows 150,000 or so clones, approximately 70% of them singletons. Germline assignment: CDR1 SQVTM and CDR2 ANQGSEA. V shed 2 bases and J 2 bases; nucleotides not matched to a gene: 5. The CDR3 consists of 15 residues. The sequencing input was PBMCs. This receptor was taken from a woman aged 60-70 years in good health and CMV-seropositive. The chain couples TRBV29-1 to TRBJ2-2, with TRBD1 matching over 7 bases. The CDR3, as DNA: TGCAGCGTTGAAAGTCGACAGGGAAACACCGGGGAGCTGTTTTTT. Its translation is CSVESRQGNTGELFF.